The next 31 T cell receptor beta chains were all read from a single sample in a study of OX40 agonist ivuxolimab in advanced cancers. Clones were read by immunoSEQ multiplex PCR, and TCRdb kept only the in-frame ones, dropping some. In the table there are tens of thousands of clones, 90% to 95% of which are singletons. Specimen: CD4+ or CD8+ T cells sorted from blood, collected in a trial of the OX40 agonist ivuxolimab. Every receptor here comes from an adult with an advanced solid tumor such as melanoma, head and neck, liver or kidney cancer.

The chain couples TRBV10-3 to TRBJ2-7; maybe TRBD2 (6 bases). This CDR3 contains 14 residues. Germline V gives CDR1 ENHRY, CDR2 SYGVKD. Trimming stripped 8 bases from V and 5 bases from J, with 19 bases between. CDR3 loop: CAIEGRREYNEQYF. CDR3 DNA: TGTGCCATCGAGGGCAGGAGGGAGTATAACGAGCAGTACTTC.

CDR3 DNA sequence: TGTGCCAGCAGTTGGTACAGGGGGAGCGGGGAGCTGTTTTTT. Its translation: CASSWYRGSGELFF. The V call is TRBV6-5, the J call TRBJ2-2; 8 nucleotides agree with TRBD1. V trimming: 4 bases; J trimming: 7 bases; junction bases outside the gene matches: 5. Germline CDR1 is MNHEY and CDR2 is SVGAGI. This CDR3 comprises 14 residues.

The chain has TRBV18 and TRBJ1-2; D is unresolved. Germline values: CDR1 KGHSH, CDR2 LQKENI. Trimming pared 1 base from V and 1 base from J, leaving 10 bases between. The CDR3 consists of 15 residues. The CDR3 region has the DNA TGTGCCAGCTCACCACAATTAGGAGATAACTATGGCTACACCTTC. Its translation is CASSPQLGDNYGYTF.

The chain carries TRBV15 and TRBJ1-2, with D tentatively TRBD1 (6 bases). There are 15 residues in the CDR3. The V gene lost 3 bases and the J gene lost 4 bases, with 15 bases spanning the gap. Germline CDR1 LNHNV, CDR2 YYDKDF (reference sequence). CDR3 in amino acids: CATSRGRGAGYGYTF. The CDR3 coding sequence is TGTGCCACCAGCAGGGGGCGGGGGGCCGGCTATGGCTACACCTTC.

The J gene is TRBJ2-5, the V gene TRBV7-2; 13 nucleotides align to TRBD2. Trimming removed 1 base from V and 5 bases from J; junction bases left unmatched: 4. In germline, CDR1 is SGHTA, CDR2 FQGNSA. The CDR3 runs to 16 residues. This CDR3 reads CASSLGLAGGWETQYF. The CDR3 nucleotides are TGTGCCAGCAGCTTAGGACTAGCGGGAGGATGGGAGACCCAGTACTTC. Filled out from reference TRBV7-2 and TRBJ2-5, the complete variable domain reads GAGVSQSPSNKVTEKGKDVELRCDPISGHTALYWYRQSLGQGLEFLIYFQGNSAPDKSGLPSDRFSAERTGGSVSTLTIQRTQQEDSAVYLCASSLGLAGGWETQYFGPGTRLLVL.

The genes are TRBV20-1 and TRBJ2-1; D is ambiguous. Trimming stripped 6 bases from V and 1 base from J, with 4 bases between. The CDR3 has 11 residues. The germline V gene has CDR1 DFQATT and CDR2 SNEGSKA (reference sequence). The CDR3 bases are TGCAGTGCCACGTCCTACAATGAGCAGTTCTTC. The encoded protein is CSATSYNEQFF.

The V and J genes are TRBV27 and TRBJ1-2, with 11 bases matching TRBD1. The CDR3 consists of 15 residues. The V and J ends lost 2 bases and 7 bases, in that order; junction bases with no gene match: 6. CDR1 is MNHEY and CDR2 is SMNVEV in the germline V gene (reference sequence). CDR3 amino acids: CASSLRGQGAGGYTF. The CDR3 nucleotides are TGTGCCAGCAGTTTAAGAGGACAGGGGGCGGGTGGCTACACCTTC.

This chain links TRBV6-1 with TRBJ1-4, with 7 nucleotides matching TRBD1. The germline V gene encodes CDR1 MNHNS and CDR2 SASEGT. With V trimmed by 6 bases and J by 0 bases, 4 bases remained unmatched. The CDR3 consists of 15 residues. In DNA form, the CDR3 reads TGTGCCAGCAGAGGACAGGCTTCAACTAATGAAAAACTGTTTTTT. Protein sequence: CASRGQASTNEKLFF.

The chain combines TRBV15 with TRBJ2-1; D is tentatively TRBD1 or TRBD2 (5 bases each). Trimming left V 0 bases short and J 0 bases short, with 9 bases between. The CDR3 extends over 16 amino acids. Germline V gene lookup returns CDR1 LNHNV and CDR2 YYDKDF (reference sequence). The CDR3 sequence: CATSRDRDVSYNEQFF. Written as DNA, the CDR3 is TGTGCCACCAGCAGAGATAGGGACGTCTCCTACAATGAGCAGTTCTTC. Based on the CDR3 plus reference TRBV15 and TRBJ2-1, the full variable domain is DAMVIQNPRYQVTQFGKPVTLSCSQTLNHNVMYWYQQKSSQAPKLLFHYYDKDFNNEADTPDNFQSRRPNTSFCFLDIRSPGLGDTAMYLCATSRDRDVSYNEQFFGPGTRLTVL.

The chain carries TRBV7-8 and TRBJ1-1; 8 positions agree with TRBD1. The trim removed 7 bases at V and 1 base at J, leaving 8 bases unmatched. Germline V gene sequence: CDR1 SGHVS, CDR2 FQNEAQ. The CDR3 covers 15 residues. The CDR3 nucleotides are TGTGCCAGCACCAAGAGGACAGGGACGAACACTGAAGCTTTCTTT. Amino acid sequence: CASTKRTGTNTEAFF.

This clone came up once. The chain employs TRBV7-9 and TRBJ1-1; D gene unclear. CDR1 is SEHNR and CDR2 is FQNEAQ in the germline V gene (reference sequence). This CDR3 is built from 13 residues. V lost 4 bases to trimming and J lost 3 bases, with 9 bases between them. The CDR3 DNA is TGTGCCAGCAGCTCAACCCCGCACACTGAAGCTTTCTTT. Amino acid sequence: CASSSTPHTEAFF.

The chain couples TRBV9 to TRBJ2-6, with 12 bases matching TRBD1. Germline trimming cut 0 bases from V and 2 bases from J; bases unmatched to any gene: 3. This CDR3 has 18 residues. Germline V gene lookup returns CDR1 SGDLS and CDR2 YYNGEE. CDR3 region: CASSVVGQGAPGANVLTF. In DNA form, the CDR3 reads TGTGCCAGCAGCGTAGTGGGACAGGGGGCGCCTGGGGCCAACGTCCTGACTTTC.

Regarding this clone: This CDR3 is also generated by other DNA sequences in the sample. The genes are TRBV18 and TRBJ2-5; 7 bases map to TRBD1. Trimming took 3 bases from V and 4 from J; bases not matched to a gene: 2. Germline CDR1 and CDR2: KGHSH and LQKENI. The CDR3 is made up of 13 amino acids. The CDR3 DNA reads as TGTGCCAGCTCACCGACAGGGCGAGAGACCCAGTACTTC. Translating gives CASSPTGRETQYF.

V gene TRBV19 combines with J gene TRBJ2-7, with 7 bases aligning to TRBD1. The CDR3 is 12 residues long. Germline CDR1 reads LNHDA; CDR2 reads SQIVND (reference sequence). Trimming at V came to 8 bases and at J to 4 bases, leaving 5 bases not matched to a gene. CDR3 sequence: CASSDRRYEQYF. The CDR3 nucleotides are TGTGCCAGTTCGGACAGGAGGTACGAGCAGTACTTC.

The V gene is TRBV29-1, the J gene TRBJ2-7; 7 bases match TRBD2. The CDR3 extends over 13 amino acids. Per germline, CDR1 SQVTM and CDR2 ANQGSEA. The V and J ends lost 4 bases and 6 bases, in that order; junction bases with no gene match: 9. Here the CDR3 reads CSVGGGTRREQYF. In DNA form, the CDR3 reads TGCAGCGTTGGGGGGGGGACCCGTCGCGAGCAGTACTTC.

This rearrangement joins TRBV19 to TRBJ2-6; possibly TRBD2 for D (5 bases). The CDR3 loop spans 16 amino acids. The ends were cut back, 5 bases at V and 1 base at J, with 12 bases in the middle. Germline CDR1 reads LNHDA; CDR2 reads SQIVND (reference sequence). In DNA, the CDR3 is TGTGCCAGTAGTCACAACAGAGGGTCTGGGGCCAACGTCCTGACTTTC. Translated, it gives CASSHNRGSGANVLTF. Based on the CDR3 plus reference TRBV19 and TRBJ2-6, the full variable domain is DGGITQSPKYLFRKEGQNVTLSCEQNLNHDAMYWYRQDPGQGLRLIYYSQIVNDFQKGDIAEGYSVSREKKESFPLTVTSAQKNPTAFYLCASSHNRGSGANVLTFGAGSRLTVL.

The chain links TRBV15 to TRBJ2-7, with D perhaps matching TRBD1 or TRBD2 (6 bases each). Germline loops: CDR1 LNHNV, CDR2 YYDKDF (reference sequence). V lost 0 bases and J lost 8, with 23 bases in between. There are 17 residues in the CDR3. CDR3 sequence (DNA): TGTGCCACCAGCAGAGATCTGGCCTTAATAGGGGGAGGTAAGCAGTACTTC. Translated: CATSRDLALIGGGKQYF.

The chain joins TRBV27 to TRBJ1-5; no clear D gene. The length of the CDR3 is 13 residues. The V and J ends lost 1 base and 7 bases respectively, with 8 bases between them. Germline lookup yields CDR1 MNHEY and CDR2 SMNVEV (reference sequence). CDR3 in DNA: TGTGCCAGCAGTTTATGGGGAGGGCAGCCCCAGCATTTT. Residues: CASSLWGGQPQHF.

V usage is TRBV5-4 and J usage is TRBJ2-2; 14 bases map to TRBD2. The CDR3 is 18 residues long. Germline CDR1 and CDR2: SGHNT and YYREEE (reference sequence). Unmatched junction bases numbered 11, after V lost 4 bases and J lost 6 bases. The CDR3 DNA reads TGTGCCAGCAGCACCCTGACTAGCGGGAGGGCCAGGTCCGGGGAGCTGTTTTTT. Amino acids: CASSTLTSGRARSGELFF.

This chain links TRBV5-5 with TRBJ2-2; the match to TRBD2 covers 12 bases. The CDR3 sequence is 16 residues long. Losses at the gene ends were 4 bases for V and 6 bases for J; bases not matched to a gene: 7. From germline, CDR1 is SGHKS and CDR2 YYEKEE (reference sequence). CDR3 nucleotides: TGTGCCAGCAGCCTCTTAGGGACTAGCGGGCCCGGGGAGCTGTTTTTT. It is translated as CASSLLGTSGPGELFF.

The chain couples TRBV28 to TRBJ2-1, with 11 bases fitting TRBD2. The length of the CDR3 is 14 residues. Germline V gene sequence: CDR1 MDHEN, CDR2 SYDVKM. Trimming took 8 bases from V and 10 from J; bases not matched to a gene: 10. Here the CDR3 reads CASLPGLAVREQFF. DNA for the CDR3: TGTGCCAGCCTTCCGGGACTAGCGGTCCGGGAGCAGTTCTTC.

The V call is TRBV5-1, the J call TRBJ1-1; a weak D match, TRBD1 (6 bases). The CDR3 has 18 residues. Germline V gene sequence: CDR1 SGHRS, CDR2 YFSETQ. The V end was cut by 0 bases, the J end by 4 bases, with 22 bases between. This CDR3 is CASSLEFYRGRTVTEAFF. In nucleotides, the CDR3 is TGCGCCAGCAGCTTGGAATTTTATCGGGGGCGCACGGTCACTGAAGCTTTCTTT.

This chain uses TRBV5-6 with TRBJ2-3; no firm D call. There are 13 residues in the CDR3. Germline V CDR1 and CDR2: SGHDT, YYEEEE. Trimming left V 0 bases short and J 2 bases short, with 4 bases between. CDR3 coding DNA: TGTGCCAGCAGCTTGGGATCCACAGATACGCAGTATTTT. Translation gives CASSLGSTDTQYF.

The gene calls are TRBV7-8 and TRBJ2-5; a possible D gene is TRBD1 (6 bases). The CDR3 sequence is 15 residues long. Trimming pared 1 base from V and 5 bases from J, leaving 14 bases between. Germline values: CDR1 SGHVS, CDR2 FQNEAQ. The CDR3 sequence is CASSLEGVLLETQYF. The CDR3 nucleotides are TGTGCCAGCAGCTTAGAGGGGGTCCTTCTTGAGACCCAGTACTTC.

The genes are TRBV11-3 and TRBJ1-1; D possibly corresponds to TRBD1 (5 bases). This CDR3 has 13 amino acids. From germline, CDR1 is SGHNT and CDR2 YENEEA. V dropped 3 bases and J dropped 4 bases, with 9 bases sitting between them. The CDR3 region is CASSLDTSTEAFF. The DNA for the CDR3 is TGTGCCAGCAGCTTGGACACCAGCACTGAAGCTTTCTTT.

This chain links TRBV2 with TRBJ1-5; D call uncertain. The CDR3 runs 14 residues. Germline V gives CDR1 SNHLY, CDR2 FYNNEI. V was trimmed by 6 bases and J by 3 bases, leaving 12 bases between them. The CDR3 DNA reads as TGTGCCAGCAGCTTTGACGGAGTCAATCAGCCCCAGCATTTT. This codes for CASSFDGVNQPQHF. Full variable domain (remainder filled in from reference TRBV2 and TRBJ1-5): EPEVTQTPSHQVTQMGQEVILRCVPISNHLYFYWYRQILGQKVEFLVSFYNNEISEKSEIFDDQFSVERPDGSNFTLKIRSTKLEDSAMYFCASSFDGVNQPQHFGDGTRLSIL.

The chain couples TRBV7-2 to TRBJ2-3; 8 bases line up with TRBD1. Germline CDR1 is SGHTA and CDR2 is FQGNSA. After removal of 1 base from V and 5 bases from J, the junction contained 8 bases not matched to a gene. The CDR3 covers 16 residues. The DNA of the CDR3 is TGTGCCAGCAGCTTAGTTATCCAGGGGGCTGGAGATACGCAGTATTTT. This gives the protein CASSLVIQGAGDTQYF.

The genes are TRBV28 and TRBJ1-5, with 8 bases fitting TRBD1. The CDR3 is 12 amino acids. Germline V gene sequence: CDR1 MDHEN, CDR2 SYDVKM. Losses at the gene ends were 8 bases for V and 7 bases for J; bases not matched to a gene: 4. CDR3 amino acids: CASGQGAQPQHF. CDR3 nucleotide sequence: TGTGCCAGCGGGCAGGGGGCACAGCCCCAGCATTTT.

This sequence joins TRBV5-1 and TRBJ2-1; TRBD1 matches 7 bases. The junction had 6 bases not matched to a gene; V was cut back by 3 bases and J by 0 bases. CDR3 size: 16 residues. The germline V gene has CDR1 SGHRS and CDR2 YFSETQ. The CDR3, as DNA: TGCGCCAGCAGCTCACAGGGGCCGAGCTCCTACAATGAGCAGTTCTTC. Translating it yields CASSSQGPSSYNEQFF.

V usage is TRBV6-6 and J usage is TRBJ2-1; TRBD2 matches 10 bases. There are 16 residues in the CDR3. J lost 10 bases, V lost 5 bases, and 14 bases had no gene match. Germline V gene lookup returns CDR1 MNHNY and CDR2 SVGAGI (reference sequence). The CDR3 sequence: CASSPGLAVGLSEQFF. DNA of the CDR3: TGTGCCAGCAGTCCTGGACTAGCGGTGGGACTTTCGGAGCAGTTCTTC.

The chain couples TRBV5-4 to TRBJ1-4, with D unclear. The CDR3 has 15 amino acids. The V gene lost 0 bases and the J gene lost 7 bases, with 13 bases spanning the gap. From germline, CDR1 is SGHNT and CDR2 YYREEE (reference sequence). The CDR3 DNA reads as TGTGCCAGCAGCTTGGTTGGCCCCTCCGGTGAAAAACTGTTTTTT. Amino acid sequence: CASSLVGPSGEKLFF.